A selection of T cell receptor beta chains follows, all from one sample in a study of CD8 T cells in Susac syndrome. TCRdb used MiXCR to reprocess the immunoSEQ multiplex PCR reads, holding one entry per CDR3 protein. In the table there are 80,000 to 95,000 distinct CDR3 sequences, roughly 94% of which are singletons. The sequenced sample was CD8+ T cells from PBMCs. Receptors originate from a human donor with Susac syndrome. CDR3s leave out the opening cysteine and the closing phenylalanine or tryptophan. The order of the fields is D gene, V gene, clone size, J gene, CDR3 protein. A D gene is named only where the DNA matches it firmly. Clone size is not always given. Where it is, it says once, few, many or a class for expanded clones.

>TRBD2|TRBV27|.|TRBJ2-1
ASSRLAGEHNEQF
>.|TRBV2|.|TRBJ2-5
ASSPIGIQETQY
>TRBD1|TRBV6-5|.|TRBJ1-5
ASRQGNSNQPQH
>.|TRBV27|.|TRBJ2-5
ASSLYGDGWETQY
>TRBD2|TRBV29-1|.|TRBJ2-1
SVPPEAGGRYNEQF
>TRBD1|TRBV29-1|.|TRBJ2-2
SAGTGLSGELF
>.|TRBV11-2|.|TRBJ2-1
ASSFQGSSYNEQF
>.|TRBV3-1|.|TRBJ2-3
ASSPTYQITDTQY
>TRBD1|TRBV27|.|TRBJ2-7
ASSHGQGDYEQY
>.|TRBV28|.|TRBJ2-7
ASSGGTPGEQY
>TRBD1|TRBV28|once|TRBJ2-1
ASHRDRGLNEQF
>.|TRBV20-1|.|TRBJ2-1
SARGREPYNEQF
>TRBD1|TRBV3-1|once|TRBJ1-1
ASSQDRDREAF
>.|TRBV5-4|.|TRBJ2-7
ASSLFYGPGQGEQY
>.|TRBV27|.|TRBJ2-7
ASTGAESYEQY
>.|TRBV7-8|.|TRBJ2-1
ASSLASANYNEQF
>.|TRBV4-3|.|TRBJ1-6
ASSQEKGPGNSPLH
>.|TRBV5-1|.|TRBJ1-1
ASSLGGMNTEAF
>.|TRBV20-1|.|TRBJ2-1
SARDILSSYNEQF
>.|TRBV12-3/TRBV12-4|once|TRBJ2-7
ASSSDRPYEQY
>.|TRBV2|.|TRBJ1-4
ASSERGLGDLEKLF
>.|TRBV18|.|TRBJ1-5
ASSPPSNQPQH
>TRBD1|TRBV7-9|.|TRBJ2-1
ASSLPGQGVHEQF
>.|TRBV4-2|.|TRBJ2-3
ASSQDLGGEVDTQY
>.|TRBV30|.|TRBJ2-3
AWRALFSLRTDTQY
>.|TRBV14|.|TRBJ1-2
ASSQDLATSNYGYT
>TRBD2|TRBV5-6|once|TRBJ2-7
ASSLGAGTSYEQY
>TRBD2|TRBV13|.|TRBJ2-1
ASSATSGSYNEQF
>.|TRBV15|.|TRBJ2-2
ATEGDSTGELF
>TRBD2|TRBV29-1|once|TRBJ2-5
SVEVDWERGAEETQY
>.|TRBV9|.|TRBJ2-2
ASSQVGGGTLNTGELF
>TRBD2|TRBV14|.|TRBJ2-5
ASSHGPPGLEADQETQY
>.|TRBV11-2|few|TRBJ1-2
ASSNQGFYGYT
>.|TRBV18|.|TRBJ1-1
ASSPEDGLNTEAF
>.|TRBV15|.|TRBJ2-7
ATSRSTLEAGFDEQY
>.|TRBV6-2/TRBV6-3|.|TRBJ2-3
ASSSGTWSTDTQY
>.|TRBV7-2|.|TRBJ2-7
ASSLGAYSYEQY